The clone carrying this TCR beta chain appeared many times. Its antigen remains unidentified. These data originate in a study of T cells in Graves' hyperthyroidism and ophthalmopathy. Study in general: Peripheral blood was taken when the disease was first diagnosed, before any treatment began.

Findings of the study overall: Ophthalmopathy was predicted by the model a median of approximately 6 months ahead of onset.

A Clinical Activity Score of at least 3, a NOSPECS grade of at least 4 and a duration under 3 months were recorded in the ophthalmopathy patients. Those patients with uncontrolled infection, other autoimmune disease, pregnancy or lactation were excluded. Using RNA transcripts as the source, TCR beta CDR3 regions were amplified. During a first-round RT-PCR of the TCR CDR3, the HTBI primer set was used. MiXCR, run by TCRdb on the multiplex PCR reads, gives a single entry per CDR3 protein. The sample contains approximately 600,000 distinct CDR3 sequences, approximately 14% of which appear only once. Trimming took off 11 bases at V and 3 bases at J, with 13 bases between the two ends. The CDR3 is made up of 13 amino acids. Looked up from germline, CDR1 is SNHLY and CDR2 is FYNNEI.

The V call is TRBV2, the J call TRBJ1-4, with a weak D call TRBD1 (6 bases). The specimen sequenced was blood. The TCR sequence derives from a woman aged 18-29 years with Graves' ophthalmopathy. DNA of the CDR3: TGTGCCTTTACAGGGTCTTCTAATGAAAAACTGTTTTTT. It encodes CAFTGSSNEKLFF.